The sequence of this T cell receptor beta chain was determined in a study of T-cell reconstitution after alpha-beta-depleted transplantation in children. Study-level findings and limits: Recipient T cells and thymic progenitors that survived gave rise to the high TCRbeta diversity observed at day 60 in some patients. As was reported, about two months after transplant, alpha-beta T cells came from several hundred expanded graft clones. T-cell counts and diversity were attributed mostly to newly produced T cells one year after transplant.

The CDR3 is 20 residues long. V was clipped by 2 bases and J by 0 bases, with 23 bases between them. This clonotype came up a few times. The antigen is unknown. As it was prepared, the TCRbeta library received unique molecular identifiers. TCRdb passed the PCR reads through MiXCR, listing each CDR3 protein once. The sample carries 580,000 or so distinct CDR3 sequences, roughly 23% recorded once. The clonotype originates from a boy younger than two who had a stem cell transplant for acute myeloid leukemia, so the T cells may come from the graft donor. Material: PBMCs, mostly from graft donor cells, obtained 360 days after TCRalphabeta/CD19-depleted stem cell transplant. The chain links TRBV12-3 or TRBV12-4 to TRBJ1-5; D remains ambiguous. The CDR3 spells CASSLSPLGLGIGSNQPQHF. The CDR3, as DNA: TGTGCCAGCAGTTTATCCCCACTTGGTCTTGGGATAGGTAGCAATCAGCCCCAGCATTTT.